The 12 T cell receptor beta chains below come from one sample, sequenced in a study of CD8 T cells in Susac syndrome. About 0.5 to 1 ug RNA was reverse transcribed with random hexamers. A single record per CDR3 protein comes from TCRdb applying MiXCR to the immunoSEQ multiplex PCR reads. The sample consists of about 130,000 distinct CDR3 sequences, around 95% of them appearing once. What was sequenced was CD8+ T cells from PBMCs. Receptor source: a human donor with Susac syndrome.

The chain combines TRBV29-1 with TRBJ1-2; D is unclear. Germline V gives CDR1 SQVTM, CDR2 ANQGSEA. This CDR3 comprises 16 residues. V dropped 0 bases and J dropped 3 bases, with 17 bases sitting between them. For the CDR3, the DNA is TGCAGCGTTGAAGATCCGGTTGGGTCAGGAGACTATGGCTACACCTTC. This codes for CSVEDPVGSGDYGYTF. Looking up the rest from reference TRBV29-1 and TRBJ1-2 gives the full variable domain: SAVISQKPSRDICQRGTSLTIQCQVDSQVTMMFWYRQQPGQSLTLIATANQGSEATYESGFVIDKFPISRPNLTFSTLTVSNMSPEDSSIYLCSVEDPVGSGDYGYTFGSGTRLTVV.

The V call is TRBV30, the J call TRBJ1-1; D unresolved. The CDR3 is 13 residues long. The ends were cut back, 2 bases at V and 1 base at J, with 8 bases in the middle. From germline, CDR1 is GTSNPN and CDR2 SVGIG (reference sequence). The CDR3 bases are TGTGCCTGGAGTCGGGGAGGGAACACTGAAGCTTTCTTT. This encodes CAWSRGGNTEAFF.

The chain carries TRBV7-9 and TRBJ1-4; perhaps TRBD1 as D (5 bases). Per germline, CDR1 SEHNR and CDR2 FQNEAQ (reference sequence). V was cut by 8 bases and J by 6 bases, with 13 bases left in between. This CDR3 region has 13 residues. The CDR3 protein is CASSGTIDEKLFF. The DNA for the CDR3 is TGTGCCAGCTCTGGGACCATTGATGAAAAACTGTTTTTT.

This chain joins TRBV5-1 and TRBJ1-2, with D uncertain. V gave up 0 bases and J gave up 8 bases, with 14 bases separating them. From germline, CDR1 is SGHRS and CDR2 YFSETQ. The CDR3 runs 14 residues. CDR3 sequence reads: CASSLAGPGRGYTF. The CDR3, as DNA: TGCGCCAGCAGCTTGGCCGGTCCCGGCCGAGGCTACACCTTC.

This clonotype was counted once. DNA for the CDR3: TGTGCCAGCAGCCAAGATTGGGGATCAGATACGCAGTATTTT. Encoded protein: CASSQDWGSDTQYF. V usage is TRBV14 and J usage is TRBJ2-3; D uncertain. Trimming removed 0 bases from V and 4 bases from J, with 8 bases in between. The CDR3 extends over 14 amino acids. Germline values: CDR1 SGHDN, CDR2 FVKESK.

The CDR3 loop reads CATSPGQGANDEQFF. The DNA of the CDR3 is TGTGCCACCAGTCCGGGACAGGGGGCTAATGATGAGCAGTTCTTC. The chain uses TRBV24-1 and TRBJ2-1, with 12 bases fitting TRBD1. V was pared by 6 bases and J by 8 bases, with 7 bases of the junction left unmatched. Per the germline V gene, CDR1 is KGHDR and CDR2 is SFDVKD. This CDR3 has 15 amino acids.

The V gene is TRBV4-3, the J gene TRBJ2-5, with TRBD1 matching 8 bases. The germline CDR1 and CDR2 sequences are LGHNA and YSLEER. The CDR3 has 15 residues. Trimming removed 0 bases from V and 3 bases from J; junction bases left unmatched: 3. The CDR3 loop is CASSQEDRDEETQYF. The CDR3 DNA sequence: TGCGCCAGCAGCCAAGAGGACAGGGATGAAGAGACCCAGTACTTC.

The gene calls are TRBV6-6 and TRBJ1-1; the match to TRBD1 covers 9 bases. V lost 6 bases to trimming and J lost 0 bases; unmatched junction nucleotides: 5. The CDR3 sequence is 15 residues long. Germline V gene lookup returns CDR1 MNHNY and CDR2 SVGAGI (reference sequence). In DNA, the CDR3 is TGTGCCAGCAGCGGGACAGGGACCTTGAACACTGAAGCTTTCTTT. It codes for CASSGTGTLNTEAFF.

The chain joins TRBV7-9 to TRBJ2-5; 8 bases line up with TRBD1. V gave up 0 bases and J gave up 4 bases; unmatched junction bases: 10. The CDR3 extends over 17 amino acids. Germline V gives CDR1 SEHNR, CDR2 FQNEAQ (reference sequence). The chain's CDR3 is CASSLAVGTGLGETQYF. CDR3 nucleotide sequence: TGTGCCAGCAGCTTAGCGGTCGGGACAGGCCTGGGAGAGACCCAGTACTTC.

The chain couples TRBV15 to TRBJ1-5, with unresolved D. V dropped 1 base and J dropped 1 base, with 5 bases sitting between them. Germline loops: CDR1 LNHNV, CDR2 YYDKDF (reference sequence). This CDR3 comprises 14 residues. The CDR3 region has the DNA TGTGCCACCAGCAGAGGTCACAGCAATCAGCCCCAGCATTTT. Translation: CATSRGHSNQPQHF. Complete variable domain (other parts from reference TRBV15 and TRBJ1-5): DAMVIQNPRYQVTQFGKPVTLSCSQTLNHNVMYWYQQKSSQAPKLLFHYYDKDFNNEADTPDNFQSRRPNTSFCFLDIRSPGLGDTAMYLCATSRGHSNQPQHFGDGTRLSIL.

The chain is built from TRBV19 and TRBJ2-1; D uncertain. The CDR3 is 15 amino acids. CDR1 and CDR2 from the germline V gene are LNHDA and SQIVND (reference sequence). The ends were cut back, 5 bases at V and 1 base at J, with 12 bases in the middle. The CDR3 loop is CASSLTSTSYNEQFF. As DNA, the CDR3 is TGTGCCAGTAGTTTGACCTCGACTTCCTACAATGAGCAGTTCTTC.

The V call is TRBV27, the J call TRBJ2-7; D is uncertain. The CDR3 has 15 residues. Deletions cut 3 bases from V and 0 bases from J, with 12 bases between. Looked up from germline, CDR1 is MNHEY and CDR2 is SMNVEV (reference sequence). CDR3 amino acids: CASSLATLSSYEQYF. CDR3 DNA sequence: TGTGCCAGCAGTTTGGCCACCTTGAGCTCCTACGAGCAGTACTTC.